The T cell receptor beta chain under discussion was sequenced for a study of breast tumors, draining lymph nodes, adjacent tissues. Germline V CDR1 and CDR2: LNHNV, YYDKDF (reference sequence). The CDR3 covers 14 residues. V lost 2 bases to trimming and J lost 6 bases, with 10 bases between them. This clonotype occurred once. TCRdb fed the multiplex PCR reads into MiXCR, producing one record per CDR3 protein. This sample has approximately 210,000 distinct CDR3 sequences, with about 30% found just once. Breast cancer patients provided tissue from their axillary draining lymph nodes. The chain recombines TRBV15 with TRBJ2-2; D remains unclear. This clonotype was obtained from a female donor with breast cancer. Some clones in this sample may be carry-over from other donors' samples. Sequencing was carried out using axillary lymph node tissue. In nucleotides, the CDR3 is TGTGCCACCAGCAGACAGGAGACGGCCGGGGAGCTGTTTTTT. As protein: CATSRQETAGELFF. Full variable domain (missing parts from reference TRBV15 and TRBJ2-2): DAMVIQNPRYQVTQFGKPVTLSCSQTLNHNVMYWYQQKSSQAPKLLFHYYDKDFNNEADTPDNFQSRRPNTSFCFLDIRSPGLGDTAMYLCATSRQETAGELFFGEGSRLTVL.